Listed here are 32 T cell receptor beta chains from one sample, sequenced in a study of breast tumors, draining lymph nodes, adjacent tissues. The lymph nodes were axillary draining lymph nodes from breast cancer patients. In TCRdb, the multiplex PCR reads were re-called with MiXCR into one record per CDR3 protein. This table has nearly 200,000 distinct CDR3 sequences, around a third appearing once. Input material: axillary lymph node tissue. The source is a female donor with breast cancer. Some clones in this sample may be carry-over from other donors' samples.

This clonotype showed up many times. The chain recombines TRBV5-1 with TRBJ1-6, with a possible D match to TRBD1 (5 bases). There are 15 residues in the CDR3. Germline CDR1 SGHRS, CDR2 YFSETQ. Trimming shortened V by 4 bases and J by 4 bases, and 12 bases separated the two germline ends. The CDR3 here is CASSPGGGYNSPLHF. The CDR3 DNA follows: TGCGCCAGCAGCCCTGGGGGGGGTTATAATTCACCCCTCCACTTT.

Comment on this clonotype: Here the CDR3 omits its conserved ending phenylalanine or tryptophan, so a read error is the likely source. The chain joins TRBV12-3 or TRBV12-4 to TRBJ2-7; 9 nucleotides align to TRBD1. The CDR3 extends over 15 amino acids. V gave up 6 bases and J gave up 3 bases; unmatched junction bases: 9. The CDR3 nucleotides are TGTGCCAGCAGCCGAACAGGGGGCAAGGACTACGAGCAGTACTCC. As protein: CASSRTGGKDYEQYS.

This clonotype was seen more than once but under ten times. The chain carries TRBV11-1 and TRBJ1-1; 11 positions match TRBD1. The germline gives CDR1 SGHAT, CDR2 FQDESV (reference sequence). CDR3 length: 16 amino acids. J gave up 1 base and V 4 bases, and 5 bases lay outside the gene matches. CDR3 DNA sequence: TGTGCCAGCAGCTCCGGACAGGGGGCGAGGAACACTGAAGCTTTCTTT. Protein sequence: CASSSGQGARNTEAFF.

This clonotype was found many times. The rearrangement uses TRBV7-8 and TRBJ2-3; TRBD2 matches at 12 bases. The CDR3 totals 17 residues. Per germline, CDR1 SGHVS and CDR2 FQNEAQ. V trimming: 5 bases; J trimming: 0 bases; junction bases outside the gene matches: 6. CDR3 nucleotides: TGTGCCAGCAGCCCGACTAGCGGGGGTATTAGCACAGATACGCAGTATTTT. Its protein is CASSPTSGGISTDTQYF.

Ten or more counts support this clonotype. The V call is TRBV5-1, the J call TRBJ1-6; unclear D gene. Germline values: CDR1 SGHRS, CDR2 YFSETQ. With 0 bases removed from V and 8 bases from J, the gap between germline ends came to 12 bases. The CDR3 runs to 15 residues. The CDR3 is CASSLAGPGYSPLHF. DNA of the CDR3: TGCGCCAGCAGCTTGGCAGGTCCAGGCTATTCACCCCTCCACTTT.

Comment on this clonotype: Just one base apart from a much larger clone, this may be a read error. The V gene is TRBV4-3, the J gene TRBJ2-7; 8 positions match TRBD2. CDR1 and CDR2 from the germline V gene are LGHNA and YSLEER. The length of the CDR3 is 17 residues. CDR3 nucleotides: TGCGCCAGCAGCCAAGTTCCCGGGGGGGCCCTCTCCTACGAGCAGCACTTC. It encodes CASSQVPGGALSYEQHF.

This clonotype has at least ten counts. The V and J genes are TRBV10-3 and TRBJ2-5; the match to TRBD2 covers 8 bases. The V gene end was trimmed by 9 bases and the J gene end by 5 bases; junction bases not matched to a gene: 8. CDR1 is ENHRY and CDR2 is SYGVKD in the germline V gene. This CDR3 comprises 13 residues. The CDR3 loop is CAIGQREWETQYF. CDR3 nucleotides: TGTGCCATTGGACAGCGGGAGTGGGAGACCCAGTACTTC.

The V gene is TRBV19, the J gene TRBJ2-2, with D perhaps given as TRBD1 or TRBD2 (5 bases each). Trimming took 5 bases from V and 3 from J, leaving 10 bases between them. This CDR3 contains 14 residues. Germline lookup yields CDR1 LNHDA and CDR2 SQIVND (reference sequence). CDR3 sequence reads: CASSSGGDTGELFF. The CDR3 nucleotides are TGTGCCAGTAGTTCTGGGGGAGACACCGGGGAGCTGTTTTTT.

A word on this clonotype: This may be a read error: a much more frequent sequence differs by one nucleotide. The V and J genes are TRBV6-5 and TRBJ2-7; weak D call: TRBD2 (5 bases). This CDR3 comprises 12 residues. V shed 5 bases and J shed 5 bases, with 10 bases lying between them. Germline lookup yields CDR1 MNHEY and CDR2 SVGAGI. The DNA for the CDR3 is TGTGCCAGCAGTACACTAGGACACGAGCAGTACTTC. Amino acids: CASSTLGHEQYF.

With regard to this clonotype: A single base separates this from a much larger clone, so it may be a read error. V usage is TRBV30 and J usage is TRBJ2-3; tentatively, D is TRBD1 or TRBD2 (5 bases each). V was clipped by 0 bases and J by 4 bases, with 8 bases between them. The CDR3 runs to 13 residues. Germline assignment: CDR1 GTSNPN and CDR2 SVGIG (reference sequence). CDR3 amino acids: CAWSVWGSDTQYF. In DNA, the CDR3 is TGTGCCTGGAGTGTATGGGGGTCAGATACGCAGTATTTT. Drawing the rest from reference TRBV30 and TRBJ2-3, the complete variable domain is SQTIHQWPATLVQPVGSPLSLECTVEGTSNPNLYWYRQAAGRGLQLLFYSVGIGQISSEVPQNLSASRPQDRQFILSSKKLLLSDSGFYLCAWSVWGSDTQYFGPGTRLTVL.

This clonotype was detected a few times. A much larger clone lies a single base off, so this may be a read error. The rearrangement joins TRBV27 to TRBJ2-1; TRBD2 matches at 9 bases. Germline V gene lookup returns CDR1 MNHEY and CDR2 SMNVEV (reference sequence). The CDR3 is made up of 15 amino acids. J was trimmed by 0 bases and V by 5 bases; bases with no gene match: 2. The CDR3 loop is CASSDSGSSYNEQFF. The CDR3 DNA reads TGTGCCAGCAGTGATAGCGGGAGCTCCTACAATGAGCAGTTCTTC.

This CDR3 reads CASSHPLGDRGYGHTF. CDR3 nucleotides: TGCGCCAGCAGCCACCCCCTCGGGGACAGGGGTTACGGCCACACCTTC. V is TRBV4-1 and J is TRBJ1-2; 10 positions match TRBD1. Per germline, CDR1 MGHRA and CDR2 YSYEKL. J gave up 12 bases and V 3 bases, and 16 bases lay outside the gene matches. The CDR3 length is 16 residues.

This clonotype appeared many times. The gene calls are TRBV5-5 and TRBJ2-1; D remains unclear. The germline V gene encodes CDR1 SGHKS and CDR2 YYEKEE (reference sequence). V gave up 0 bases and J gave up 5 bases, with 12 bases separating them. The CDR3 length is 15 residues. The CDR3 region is CASSLVGVRNNEQFF. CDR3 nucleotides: TGTGCCAGCAGCTTGGTTGGGGTGAGGAACAATGAGCAGTTCTTC.

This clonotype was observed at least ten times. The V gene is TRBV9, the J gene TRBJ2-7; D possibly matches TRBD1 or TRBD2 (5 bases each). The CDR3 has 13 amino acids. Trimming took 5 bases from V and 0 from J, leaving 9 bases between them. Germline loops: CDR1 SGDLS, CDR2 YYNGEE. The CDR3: CASRGVDSYEQYF. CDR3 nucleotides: TGTGCCAGCAGGGGGGTGGACTCCTACGAGCAGTACTTC.

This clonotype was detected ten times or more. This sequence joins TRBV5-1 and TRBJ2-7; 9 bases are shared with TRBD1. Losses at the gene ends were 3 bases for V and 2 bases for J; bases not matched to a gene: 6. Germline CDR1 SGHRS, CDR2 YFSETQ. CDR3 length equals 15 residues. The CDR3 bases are TGCGCCAGCAGCTCGGACAGGGGAAGTCCCTACGAGCAGTACTTC. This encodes CASSSDRGSPYEQYF.

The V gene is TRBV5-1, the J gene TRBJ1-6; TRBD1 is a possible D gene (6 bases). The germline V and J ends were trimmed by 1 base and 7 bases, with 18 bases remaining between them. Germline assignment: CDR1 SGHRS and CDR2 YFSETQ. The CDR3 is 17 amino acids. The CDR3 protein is CASSLRGTSGGNSPLHF. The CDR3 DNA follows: TGCGCCAGCAGCTTGAGGGGGACTAGCGGGGGCAATTCACCCCTCCACTTT.

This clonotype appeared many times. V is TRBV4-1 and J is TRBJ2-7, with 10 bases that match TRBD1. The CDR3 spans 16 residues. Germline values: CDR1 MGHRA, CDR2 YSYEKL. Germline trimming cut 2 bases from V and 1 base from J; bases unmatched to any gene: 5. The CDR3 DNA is TGCGCCAGCAGCCAATCACCGGGACAGGGGTCCTACGAGCAGTACTTC. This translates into CASSQSPGQGSYEQYF.

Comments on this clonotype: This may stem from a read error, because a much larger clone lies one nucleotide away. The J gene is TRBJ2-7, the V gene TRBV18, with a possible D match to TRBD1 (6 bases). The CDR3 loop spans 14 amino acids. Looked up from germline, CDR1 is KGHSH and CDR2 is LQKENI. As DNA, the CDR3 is TGTGCCAGCTCAGGGACATACAGCTCCTACGAGCAGCACTTC. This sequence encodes CASSGTYSSYEQHF. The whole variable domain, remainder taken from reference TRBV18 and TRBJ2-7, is NAGVMQNPRHLVRRRGQEARLRCSPMKGHSHVYWYRQLPEEGLKFMVYLQKENIIDESGMPKERFSAEFPKEGPSILRIQQVVRGDSAAYFCASSGTYSSYEQHFGPGTRLTVT.

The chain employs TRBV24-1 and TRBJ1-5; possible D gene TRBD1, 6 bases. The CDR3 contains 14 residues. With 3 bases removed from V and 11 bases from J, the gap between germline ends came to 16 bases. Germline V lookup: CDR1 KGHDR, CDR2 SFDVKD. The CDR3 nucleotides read TGTGCCACCAGTGATCCCTGGGGGGGCGAGACCCAGCATTTT. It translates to CATSDPWGGETQHF.

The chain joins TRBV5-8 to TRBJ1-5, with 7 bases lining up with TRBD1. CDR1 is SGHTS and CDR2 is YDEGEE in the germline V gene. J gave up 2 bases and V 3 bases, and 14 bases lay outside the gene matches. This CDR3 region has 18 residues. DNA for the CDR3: TGTGCCAGCAGCTGGAATCCGACAGGGTATGTTGGCAATCAGCCCCAGCATTTT. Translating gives CASSWNPTGYVGNQPQHF.

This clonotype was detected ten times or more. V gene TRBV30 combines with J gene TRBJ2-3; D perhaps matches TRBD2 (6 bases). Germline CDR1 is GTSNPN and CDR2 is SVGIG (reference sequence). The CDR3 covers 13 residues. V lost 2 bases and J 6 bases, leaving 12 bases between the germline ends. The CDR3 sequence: CAWSQRGADTQYF. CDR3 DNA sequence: TGTGCCTGGAGTCAGCGCGGGGCGGATACGCAGTATTTT. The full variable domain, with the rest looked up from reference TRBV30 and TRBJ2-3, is SQTIHQWPATLVQPVGSPLSLECTVEGTSNPNLYWYRQAAGRGLQLLFYSVGIGQISSEVPQNLSASRPQDRQFILSSKKLLLSDSGFYLCAWSQRGADTQYFGPGTRLTVL.

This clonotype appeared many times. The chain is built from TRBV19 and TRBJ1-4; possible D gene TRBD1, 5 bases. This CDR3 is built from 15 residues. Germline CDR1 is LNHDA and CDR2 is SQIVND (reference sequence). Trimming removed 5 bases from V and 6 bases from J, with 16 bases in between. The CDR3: CASSRPGDRYEKLFF. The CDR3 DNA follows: TGTGCCAGTAGTCGCCCGGGGGATCGGTATGAAAAACTGTTTTTT.

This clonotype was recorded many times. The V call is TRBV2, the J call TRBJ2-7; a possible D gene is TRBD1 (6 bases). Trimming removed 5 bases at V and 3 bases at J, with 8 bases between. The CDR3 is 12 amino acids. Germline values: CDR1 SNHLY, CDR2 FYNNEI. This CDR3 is CASSWDNYEQYF. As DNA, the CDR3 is TGTGCCAGCAGTTGGGACAACTACGAGCAGTACTTC.

CDR3 amino acids: CASSRNPGQGQETQYF. In DNA, the CDR3 is TGTGCCAGCTCCCGTAACCCGGGACAGGGGCAAGAGACCCAGTACTTC. The chain joins TRBV6-6 to TRBJ2-5; the match to TRBD1 covers 10 bases. V gave up 8 bases and J gave up 2 bases; unmatched junction bases: 11. CDR1 MNHNY and CDR2 SVGAGI come from the germline V gene (reference sequence). The length of the CDR3 is 16 residues.

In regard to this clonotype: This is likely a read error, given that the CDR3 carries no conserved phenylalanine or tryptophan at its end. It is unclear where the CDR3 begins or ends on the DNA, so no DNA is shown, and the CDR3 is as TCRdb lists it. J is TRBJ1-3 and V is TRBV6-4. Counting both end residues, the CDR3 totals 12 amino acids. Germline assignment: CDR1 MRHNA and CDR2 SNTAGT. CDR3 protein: CASSEAASGTDT.

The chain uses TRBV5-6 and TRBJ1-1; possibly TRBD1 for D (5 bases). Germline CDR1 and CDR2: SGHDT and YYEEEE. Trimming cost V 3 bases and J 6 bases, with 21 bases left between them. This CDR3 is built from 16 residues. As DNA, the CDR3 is TGTGCCAGCAGCTCTAAACACAGGAGGGAGACGGCTGAAGCTTTCTTT. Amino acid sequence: CASSSKHRRETAEAFF.

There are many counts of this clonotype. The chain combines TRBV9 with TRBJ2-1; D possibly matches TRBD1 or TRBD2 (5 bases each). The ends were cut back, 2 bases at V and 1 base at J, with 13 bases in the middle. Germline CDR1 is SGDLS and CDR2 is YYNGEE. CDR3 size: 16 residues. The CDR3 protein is CASSVSGQQSYNEQFF. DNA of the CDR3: TGTGCCAGCAGCGTCTCGGGGCAGCAGTCCTACAATGAGCAGTTCTTC.

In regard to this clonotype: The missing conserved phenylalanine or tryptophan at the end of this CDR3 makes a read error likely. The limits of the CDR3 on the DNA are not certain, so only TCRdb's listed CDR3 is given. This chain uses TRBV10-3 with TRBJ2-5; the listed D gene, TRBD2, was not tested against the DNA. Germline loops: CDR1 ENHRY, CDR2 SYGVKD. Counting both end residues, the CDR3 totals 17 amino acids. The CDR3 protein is CAISDQGSGGQPRDPER.

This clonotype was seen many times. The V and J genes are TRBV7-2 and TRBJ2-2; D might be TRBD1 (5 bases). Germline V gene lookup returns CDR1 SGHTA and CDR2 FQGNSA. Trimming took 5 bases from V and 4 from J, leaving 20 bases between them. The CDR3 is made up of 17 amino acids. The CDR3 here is CASSLLRLGQGTGELFF. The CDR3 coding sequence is TGTGCCAGCAGCCTACTTAGACTCGGCCAGGGCACCGGGGAGCTGTTTTTT.

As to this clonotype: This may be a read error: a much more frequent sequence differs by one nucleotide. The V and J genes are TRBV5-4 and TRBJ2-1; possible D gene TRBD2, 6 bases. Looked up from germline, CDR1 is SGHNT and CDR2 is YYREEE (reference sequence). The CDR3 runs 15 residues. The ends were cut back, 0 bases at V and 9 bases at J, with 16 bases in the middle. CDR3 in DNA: TGTGCCAGCAGCTTGGGGGAGGCGGCGCGCAGTGAGCAGTTCTTC. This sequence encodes CASSLGEAARSEQFF.

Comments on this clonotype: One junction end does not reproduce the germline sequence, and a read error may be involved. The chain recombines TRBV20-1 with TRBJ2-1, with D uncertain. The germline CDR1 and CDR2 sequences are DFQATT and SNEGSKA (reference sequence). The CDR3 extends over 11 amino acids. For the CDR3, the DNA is TGCAGTGCGAGTATCTACAATGAGCAGCCCTTC. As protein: CSASIYNEQPF.

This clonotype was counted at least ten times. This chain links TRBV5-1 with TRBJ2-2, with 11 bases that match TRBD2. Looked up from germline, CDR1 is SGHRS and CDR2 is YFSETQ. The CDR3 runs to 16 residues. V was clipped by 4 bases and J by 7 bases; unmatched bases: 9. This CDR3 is CASSLGLAARSGELFF. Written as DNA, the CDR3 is TGCGCCAGCAGCCTGGGACTAGCGGCGCGGAGCGGGGAGCTGTTTTTT.